Here is one T cell receptor (beta chain) with its context. Some clones are missing from TCRdb's copy, which holds only in-frame ones; the method was immunoSEQ multiplex PCR. The sample gives about 250,000 clones, about 87% of which show up once; around 3.1% is in the top ten. The source of the sample is a study of blood T cell repertoires in COVID-19. Germline CDR1 and CDR2: LNHDA and SQIVND (reference sequence). The CDR3 is 17 residues long. Trimming cost V 10 bases and J 0 bases, with 22 bases left between them. The genes are TRBV19 and TRBJ1-5, with D hard to call. The clonotype originates from a middle-aged woman who had been exposed to COVID-19. The sample taken for sequencing was PBMCs or T cells enriched from blood (not recorded which). Here the CDR3 reads CATSSGSYLVSNQPQHF. CDR3 coding DNA: TGTGCCACCAGTAGCGGCAGCTATCTTGTTAGCAATCAGCCCCAGCATTTT.